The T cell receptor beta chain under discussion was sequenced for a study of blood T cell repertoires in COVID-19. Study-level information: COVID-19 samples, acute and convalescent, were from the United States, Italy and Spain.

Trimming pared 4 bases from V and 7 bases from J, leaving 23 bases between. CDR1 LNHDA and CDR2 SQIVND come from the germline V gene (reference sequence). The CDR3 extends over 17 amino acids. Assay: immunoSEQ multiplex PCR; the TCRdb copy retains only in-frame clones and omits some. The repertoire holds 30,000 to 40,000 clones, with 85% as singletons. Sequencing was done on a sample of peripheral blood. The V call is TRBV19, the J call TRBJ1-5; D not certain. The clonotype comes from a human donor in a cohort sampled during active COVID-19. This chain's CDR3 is CASSTQEGPTTSQPQHF. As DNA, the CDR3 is TGTGCCAGTAGTACTCAAGAGGGCCCTACCACCTCACAGCCCCAGCATTTT.